These T cell receptor beta chains were read from a single sample in a study of blood T cells in healthy people across ages. A single record per CDR3 protein comes from TCRdb applying MiXCR to the 5' RACE reads. The sample comprises just under 750,000 distinct CDR3 sequences, 22% of which are singletons, and under 25% rests with the top ten. Material: blood. The receptor source for this set is a man aged 65-85 years in good health. The CDR3 runs from the conserved cysteine through the conserved F or W. A D gene is named only where the DNA matches it firmly. Rows may omit the clone size; those that give it use once, few, many or a size class.

cdr3_length | j_call | d_call | clone_size | v_call | cdr3_aa | cdr3_nt
15 | TRBJ1-1 | TRBD1 | NA | TRBV20-1 | CSARVPGQGSTEAFF | TGCAGTGCTAGAGTGCCCGGACAGGGGAGCACTGAAGCTTTCTTT
13 | TRBJ2-1 | TRBD2 | NA | TRBV29-1 | CSATGGGRNEQFF | TGCAGCGCTACGGGCGGGGGGCGGAATGAGCAGTTCTTC
17 | TRBJ2-1 | TRBD2 | NA | TRBV7-2 | CASSLVAVLAGGNEQFF | TGTGCCAGCAGCTTAGTAGCGGTGCTAGCGGGAGGCAATGAGCAGTTCTTC
15 | TRBJ1-6 | TRBD1 | few | TRBV12-3/TRBV12-4 | CASSLSRQGGSPLHF | TGTGCCAGCAGTTTGTCCCGACAGGGAGGCTCACCCCTCCACTTT
17 | TRBJ1-4 | TRBD1 | NA | TRBV24-1 | CATGEYRGRLMGEKLFF | TGTGCCACCGGCGAGTACAGGGGACGGCTAATGGGTGAAAAACTGTTTTTT
16 | TRBJ2-1 | TRBD2 | few | TRBV7-2 | CASSSGLAGLGNEQFF | TGTGCCAGCAGCTCCGGACTAGCGGGATTAGGTAATGAGCAGTTCTTC
15 | TRBJ1-2 | TRBD1 | few | TRBV12-3/TRBV12-4 | CASSRLTGGGYGYTF | TGTGCCAGCAGTCGACTGACAGGGGGAGGGTATGGCTACACCTTC
14 | TRBJ2-4 | TRBD1 | NA | TRBV5-1 | CASSFGTGVNIQYF | TGCGCCAGCAGCTTCGGGACAGGGGTTAACATTCAGTACTTC
16 | TRBJ2-1 | NA | few | TRBV7-2 | CASSLVGAGIINEQFF | TGTGCCAGCAGCTTAGTCGGGGCAGGGATCATCAATGAGCAGTTCTTC
15 | TRBJ2-3 | NA | many | TRBV7-2 | CASSLRAQSTDTQYF | TGTGCCAGCAGCTTACGGGCACAAAGCACAGATACGCAGTATTTT
15 | TRBJ1-1 | TRBD1 | NA | TRBV5-4 | CASRPSGTGIAEAFF | TGTGCCAGCAGACCATCCGGGACAGGGATCGCTGAAGCTTTCTTT
16 | TRBJ2-3 | TRBD2 | NA | TRBV20-1 | CSAPRSAGERTDTQYF | TGCAGTGCGCCCCGCTCCGCGGGAGAGCGCACAGATACGCAGTATTTT
15 | TRBJ2-2 | NA | few | TRBV20-1 | CSARESQRNTGELFF | TGCAGTGCCCGAGAGTCCCAGAGGAACACCGGGGAGCTGTTTTTT
16 | TRBJ2-7 | NA | NA | TRBV6-1 | CASSEVSGRGKDEQYF | TGTGCCAGCAGTGAAGTGTCGGGTAGGGGTAAGGACGAGCAGTACTTC
13 | TRBJ2-7 | NA | NA | TRBV3-1 | CASSQAHLYEQYF | TGTGCCAGCAGCCAAGCACACCTCTACGAGCAGTACTTC
16 | TRBJ2-3 | TRBD2 | few | TRBV12-3/TRBV12-4 | CASSWTSGSAADTQYF | TGTGCCAGCAGTTGGACTAGCGGGAGTGCAGCAGATACGCAGTATTTT
13 | TRBJ2-7 | TRBD2 | NA | TRBV12-3/TRBV12-4 | CASSRGGIIEQYF | TGTGCCAGCAGTCGGGGGGGGATAATAGAGCAGTACTTC
16 | TRBJ1-1 | NA | few | TRBV11-2 | CASSLGPPILNTEAFF | TGTGCCAGCAGCTTAGGCCCCCCGATACTGAACACTGAAGCTTTCTTT
15 | TRBJ2-3 | NA | few | TRBV29-1 | CSVSNMEGGTDTQYF | TGCAGCGTTTCCAACATGGAGGGTGGCACAGATACGCAGTATTTT
15 | TRBJ2-4 | NA | NA | TRBV9 | CASSVSQGTKNIQYF | TGTGCCAGCAGCGTTAGTCAGGGCACAAAAAACATTCAGTACTTC
14 | TRBJ2-5 | NA | NA | TRBV19 | CATAPGGGIETQYF | TGTGCCACCGCCCCCGGGGGCGGTATTGAGACCCAGTACTTC
15 | TRBJ2-1 | TRBD2 | NA | TRBV11-2 | CASSPSGTTINEQFF | TGTGCCAGCAGCCCCTCCGGGACTACGATTAATGAGCAGTTCTTC
14 | TRBJ1-4 | TRBD1 | NA | TRBV28 | CASSSGGWGEKLFF | TGTGCCAGCAGTTCAGGGGGATGGGGTGAAAAACTGTTTTTT
17 | TRBJ2-2 | NA | few | TRBV20-1 | CSARDLGAGLNTGELFF | TGCAGTGCTAGAGATCTAGGAGCGGGCCTGAACACCGGGGAGCTGTTTTTT
14 | TRBJ1-2 | NA | few | TRBV9 | CASSATTGLYGYTF | TGTGCCAGCAGCGCAACCACGGGGCTCTATGGCTACACCTTC
14 | TRBJ1-1 | TRBD1 | few | TRBV18 | CASSRGQTNTEAFF | TGTGCCAGCTCACGGGGACAGACGAACACTGAAGCTTTCTTT
16 | TRBJ2-1 | TRBD2 | NA | TRBV10-3 | CAISDPGLAGNNEQFF | TGTGCCATCAGTGATCCGGGACTAGCGGGAAACAATGAGCAGTTCTTC
11 | TRBJ2-1 | NA | NA | TRBV30 | CAWSARGEQFF | TGTGCCTGGAGTGCTAGGGGTGAGCAGTTCTTC
12 | TRBJ2-5 | NA | NA | TRBV20-1 | CSASWPGETQYF | TGCAGTGCTAGTTGGCCGGGGGAGACCCAGTACTTC
15 | TRBJ1-3 | NA | NA | TRBV27 | CASSFVGDSGNTIYF | TGTGCCAGCAGTTTTGTGGGGGACTCTGGAAACACCATATATTTT
15 | TRBJ2-1 | TRBD2 | few | TRBV6-6 | CASSYSIRTSGEQFF | TGTGCCAGCAGTTACTCGATCCGGACTAGTGGTGAGCAGTTCTTC
12 | TRBJ1-1 | NA | NA | TRBV28 | CASKHGTSEAFF | TGTGCCAGCAAACACGGGACAAGTGAAGCTTTCTTT
15 | TRBJ1-1 | TRBD1 | few | TRBV28 | CASSPHRGGGTEAFF | TGTGCCAGCAGTCCCCACAGGGGGGGTGGGACTGAAGCTTTCTTT
14 | TRBJ1-1 | NA | few | TRBV12-3/TRBV12-4 | CASIARTVGTEAFF | TGTGCCAGCATCGCGCGGACGGTGGGCACTGAAGCTTTCTTT
14 | TRBJ1-4 | NA | few | TRBV20-1 | CSARGQFFTEKLFF | TGCAGTGCTAGAGGACAGTTTTTTACTGAAAAACTGTTTTTT
14 | TRBJ1-4 | TRBD1 | few | TRBV20-1 | CSAIRQGHNEKLFF | TGCAGTGCAATTAGACAGGGGCATAATGAAAAACTGTTTTTT
15 | TRBJ2-5 | NA | NA | TRBV20-1 | CSARAEGPRAETQYF | TGCAGTGCTAGAGCAGAGGGACCGAGGGCTGAGACCCAGTACTTC
16 | TRBJ2-1 | NA | NA | TRBV11-2 | CASSLVRSAGNNEQFF | TGTGCCAGCAGCTTAGTTAGGTCGGCAGGGAACAATGAGCAGTTCTTC
14 | TRBJ1-5 | NA | few | TRBV7-9 | CASSLTNSNQPQHF | TGTGCCAGCAGCTTAACTAATAGCAATCAGCCCCAGCATTTT
11 | TRBJ2-1 | NA | few | TRBV2 | CASSYKDEQFF | TGTGCCAGCTCCTATAAGGATGAGCAGTTCTTC
17 | TRBJ2-6 | NA | few | TRBV10-2 | CASSEWGTQQGVDVLTF | TGCGCCAGCAGTGAGTGGGGTACCCAACAGGGCGTAGACGTCCTGACTTTC
16 | TRBJ1-1 | TRBD1 | NA | TRBV28 | CASSSNQGALDTEAFF | TGTGCCAGCAGTTCAAATCAGGGGGCGCTGGACACTGAAGCTTTCTTT
16 | TRBJ2-2 | TRBD2 | NA | TRBV5-1 | CASSTWASGGTGELFF | TGCGCCAGCAGCACCTGGGCAAGCGGGGGCACCGGGGAGCTGTTTTTT
18 | TRBJ2-3 | TRBD1 | NA | TRBV7-2 | CASSSKGKQGALTDTQYF | TGTGCCAGCAGCTCCAAGGGAAAACAGGGGGCGCTGACAGATACGCAGTATTTT
15 | TRBJ2-3 | TRBD2 | few | TRBV10-3 | CAMRVTGGITDTQYF | TGTGCCATGCGGGTCACGGGGGGGATCACAGATACGCAGTATTTT
14 | TRBJ1-2 | NA | NA | TRBV19 | CASSTTGTPYGYTF | TGTGCCAGTAGTACGACCGGGACCCCCTATGGCTACACCTTC
15 | TRBJ1-1 | NA | few | TRBV5-1 | CASSLNAGGYTEAFF | TGCGCCAGCAGCTTGAACGCGGGGGGCTACACTGAAGCTTTCTTT
15 | TRBJ2-4 | TRBD1 | few | TRBV5-1 | CASSLAGTDKNIQYF | TGCGCCAGCAGCTTGGCCGGGACAGACAAAAACATTCAGTACTTC
15 | TRBJ1-5 | NA | NA | TRBV6-5 | CASRQNRVGNQPQHF | TGTGCCAGCAGACAGAACAGGGTTGGCAATCAGCCCCAGCATTTT
12 | TRBJ2-5 | NA | many | TRBV5-1 | CASSQPDSNQYF | TGCGCCAGCAGCCAACCGGACTCCAACCAGTACTTC
17 | TRBJ1-2 | TRBD1 | few | TRBV3-1 | CASSQDWPGDRVYGYTF | TGTGCCAGCAGCCAAGACTGGCCCGGGGACAGGGTCTATGGCTACACCTTC
15 | TRBJ2-3 | TRBD2 | NA | TRBV5-8 | CASSLVPGGTDTQYF | TGTGCCAGCAGCTTGGTTCCGGGAGGAACAGATACGCAGTATTTT
13 | TRBJ2-5 | NA | few | TRBV5-1 | CAASIEPAGTQYF | TGCGCCGCTAGCATCGAGCCGGCTGGGACCCAGTACTTC
11 | TRBJ2-5 | NA | few | TRBV28 | CASTLAGTQYF | TGTGCCAGCACCTTAGCTGGGACCCAGTACTTC